These 21 T cell receptor beta chains came from one sample sequenced in a study of blood T cell repertoires in COVID-19. The method was immunoSEQ multiplex PCR; TCRdb's version includes in-frame clones alone and lacks a portion of them. The sample has over 110,000 clones; approximately 88% are singletons. What was sequenced was peripheral blood. These receptors were obtained from a human donor in a cohort sampled during active COVID-19.

The chain is built from TRBV11-2 and TRBJ2-2, with D perhaps TRBD1 (6 bases). Trimming removed 6 bases from V and 1 base from J, with 18 bases in between. Germline V gene sequence: CDR1 SGHAT, CDR2 FQNNGV. This CDR3 comprises 17 residues. The CDR3 sequence is CASRNLQGRRNTGELFF. The CDR3 DNA reads TGTGCCAGCAGGAACCTACAGGGTCGGCGGAACACCGGGGAGCTGTTTTTT. The full variable domain, its missing parts supplied by reference TRBV11-2 and TRBJ2-2, is EAGVAQSPRYKIIEKRQSVAFWCNPISGHATLYWYQQILGQGPKLLIQFQNNGVVDDSQLPKDRFSAERLKGVDSTLKIQPAKLEDSAVYLCASRNLQGRRNTGELFFGEGSRLTVL.

The chain links TRBV2 to TRBJ2-7; D perhaps matches TRBD1 (5 bases). V was cut by 7 bases and J by 2 bases, with 9 bases left in between. The CDR3 runs 12 residues. Germline lookup yields CDR1 SNHLY and CDR2 FYNNEI. The CDR3 protein is CASKQVTYEQYF. The CDR3 DNA sequence: TGTGCCAGCAAACAGGTCACCTACGAGCAGTACTTC.

V and J are TRBV7-2 and TRBJ1-2; perhaps TRBD1 as D (6 bases). Trimming pared 1 base from V and 8 bases from J, leaving 17 bases between. CDR1 is SGHTA, CDR2 FQGNSA, per germline. The CDR3 sequence is 15 residues long. The CDR3 region is CASSLDGGRSRGYTF. CDR3 DNA sequence: TGTGCCAGCAGCTTAGATGGGGGCCGCTCTCGGGGCTACACCTTC.

The chain is built from TRBV18 and TRBJ1-2; D unresolved. CDR3 length equals 16 residues. CDR1 KGHSH and CDR2 LQKENI come from the germline V gene. Trimming removed 2 bases at V and 4 bases at J, with 17 bases between. Here the CDR3 DNA reads TGTGCCAGCTCACCAGGCGGTCTCGAGCATGGCTATGGCTACACCTTC. Encoded protein: CASSPGGLEHGYGYTF.

The chain has TRBV6-4 and TRBJ1-2; weak D call: TRBD1 (5 bases). The CDR3 spans 14 residues. Per germline, CDR1 MRHNA and CDR2 SNTAGT. V was clipped by 5 bases and J by 2 bases, with 12 bases between them. CDR3 region: CASSRGGSNYGYTF. The CDR3 DNA follows: TGTGCCAGCAGTCGGGGGGGATCCAACTATGGCTACACCTTC.

This clone has only a few counts. The chain combines TRBV29-1 with TRBJ2-1; D is perhaps TRBD1 (5 bases). From germline, CDR1 is SQVTM and CDR2 ANQGSEA. The CDR3 spans 16 residues. Trimming removed 0 bases at V and 8 bases at J, with 20 bases between. The CDR3 protein is CSVEDPAQELNDEQFF. The CDR3 DNA reads TGCAGCGTTGAAGATCCCGCACAGGAACTTAATGATGAGCAGTTCTTC.

The chain combines TRBV27 with TRBJ2-3; D perhaps matches TRBD2 (8 bases). Per the germline V gene, CDR1 is MNHEY and CDR2 is SMNVEV (reference sequence). This CDR3 region has 18 residues. Trimming left V 5 bases short and J 7 bases short, with 28 bases between. CDR3 nucleotides: TGTGCCAGCAGTCCATCGAGGGGGCGGGGGGTCACGAGGCATACGCAGTATTTT. Its translation: CASSPSRGRGVTRHTQYF.

The J gene is TRBJ2-3, the V gene TRBV14; TRBD1 might be the D (7 bases). Germline lookup yields CDR1 SGHDN and CDR2 FVKESK. Trimming stripped 1 base from V and 3 bases from J, with 14 bases between. CDR3 length: 16 amino acids. CDR3 sequence (DNA): TGTGCCAGCAGCCAAGTGCGGGACAGTATTACAGATACGCAGTATTTT. Encoded protein: CASSQVRDSITDTQYF.

The V call is TRBV6-2 or TRBV6-3, the J call TRBJ2-7; D remains ambiguous. This CDR3 contains 12 residues. The V gene lost 4 bases and the J gene lost 3 bases, with 7 bases spanning the gap. Germline V gene data show CDR1 as MNHEY and CDR2 as SVGEGT. CDR3 DNA sequence: TGTGCCAGCAGTTCTAGTCTCTACGAGCAGTACTTC. Protein sequence: CASSSSLYEQYF.

The chain is built from TRBV4-1 and TRBJ2-7; 8 bases map to TRBD2. V trimming: 1 base; J trimming: 4 bases; junction bases outside the gene matches: 9. The CDR3 has 16 residues. CDR1 and CDR2 (germline): MGHRA, YSYEKL. The CDR3 spells CASSQVIGRGGYEQYF. DNA of the CDR3: TGCGCCAGCAGCCAAGTTATCGGGAGGGGCGGGTACGAGCAGTACTTC.

The chain joins TRBV19 to TRBJ2-1; D not certain. Germline CDR1 reads LNHDA; CDR2 reads SQIVND (reference sequence). Trimming pared 5 bases from V and 7 bases from J, leaving 12 bases between. The CDR3 consists of 13 residues. CDR3 nucleotides: TGTGCCAGTAGTGGGCACCGTGGGAATGAGCAGTTCTTC. It encodes CASSGHRGNEQFF.

This clone was counted between two and nine times. The chain carries TRBV5-4 and TRBJ2-2; 9 positions agree with TRBD2. The CDR3 is made up of 15 amino acids. Trimming cost V 4 bases and J 5 bases; bases outside gene matches: 6. The germline CDR1 and CDR2 sequences are SGHNT and YYREEE (reference sequence). The CDR3 sequence is CASSVGTSSTGELFF. The CDR3 bases are TGTGCCAGCAGCGTAGGGACTAGCTCGACCGGGGAGCTGTTTTTT.

The V call is TRBV5-1, the J call TRBJ2-3; 16 bases match TRBD2. V lost 4 bases to trimming and J lost 5 bases; unmatched junction nucleotides: 10. The CDR3 totals 18 residues. Germline assignment: CDR1 SGHRS and CDR2 YFSETQ. This chain's CDR3 is CASSPGLAGGPGRDTQYF. The CDR3 region has the DNA TGCGCCAGCAGCCCGGGACTAGCGGGGGGGCCTGGGAGAGATACGCAGTATTTT.

CDR3 bases: TGCAGCGCCCGCCGGGACAGCGGGACCGGGGAGCTGTTTTTT. As protein: CSARRDSGTGELFF. This chain connects TRBV29-1 to TRBJ2-2; TRBD1 is a possible D gene (7 bases). Germline V gene data show CDR1 as SQVTM and CDR2 as ANQGSEA. This CDR3 spans 14 amino acids. The germline V and J ends were trimmed by 7 bases and 5 bases, with 17 bases remaining between them.

The chain uses TRBV5-1 and TRBJ2-3, with TRBD1 identical over 12 bases. CDR1 is SGHRS, CDR2 YFSETQ, per germline. This CDR3 is built from 17 residues. After removal of 2 bases from V and 3 bases from J, the junction contained 7 bases not matched to a gene. CDR3: CASSFFRDRGQTDTQYF. The CDR3, as DNA: TGCGCCAGCAGCTTTTTCCGGGACAGGGGGCAAACAGATACGCAGTATTTT.

The V and J genes are TRBV6-6 and TRBJ2-3; D is ambiguous. The CDR3 runs 13 residues. Germline-derived CDR1 and CDR2 are MNHNY and SVGAGI (reference sequence). The V end lost 3 bases, the J end lost 1 base, and 5 bases lay between the germline ends. CDR3 protein: CASSYLGTDTQYF. Written as DNA, the CDR3 is TGTGCCAGCAGTTATCTCGGCACAGATACGCAGTATTTT.

This clone has more than one count but fewer than ten. The chain links TRBV19 to TRBJ1-6; 8 bases match TRBD1. CDR3 length: 15 residues. V shed 5 bases, J shed 7 bases, and the junction held 7 bases outside the gene matches. Germline V lookup: CDR1 LNHDA, CDR2 SQIVND (reference sequence). The chain's CDR3 is CASSSLTGANSPLHF. Here the CDR3 DNA reads TGTGCCAGTAGTTCCCTGACAGGGGCCAATTCACCCCTCCACTTT.

The rearrangement joins TRBV7-6 to TRBJ1-3; TRBD1 might be the D (5 bases). Looked up from germline, CDR1 is SGHVS and CDR2 is FNYEAQ. The CDR3 sequence is 14 residues long. V lost 4 bases and J lost 0, with 7 bases in between. Here the CDR3 reads CASSSTGSGNTIYF. For the CDR3, the DNA is TGTGCCAGCAGCTCTACAGGCTCTGGAAACACCATATATTTT.

The rearrangement links TRBV12-5 to TRBJ1-1, with D perhaps TRBD1 (5 bases). The CDR3 extends over 17 amino acids. Germline V gives CDR1 LGHNT, CDR2 FRNRAP. V was trimmed by 6 bases and J by 0 bases, leaving 20 bases between them. The CDR3 DNA sequence: TGTGCTAGTGGGTTCTTCGGGGCGGGGAACATGAACACTGAAGCTTTCTTT. Amino acid sequence: CASGFFGAGNMNTEAFF.

V usage is TRBV10-3 and J usage is TRBJ2-5, with 10 bases lining up with TRBD2. Per germline, CDR1 ENHRY and CDR2 SYGVKD. There are 16 residues in the CDR3. The trim removed 6 bases at V and 2 bases at J, leaving 9 bases unmatched. The chain's CDR3 is CAISSSPGLAQETQYF. DNA for the CDR3: TGTGCCATCAGCTCGTCACCGGGACTAGCGCAAGAGACCCAGTACTTC.

The V gene is TRBV27, the J gene TRBJ2-1, with 8 bases that match TRBD1. After removal of 5 bases from V and 9 bases from J, the junction contained 12 bases not matched to a gene. Germline CDR1 reads MNHEY; CDR2 reads SMNVEV (reference sequence). The length of the CDR3 is 15 residues. This chain's CDR3 is CASSPWDRSVSEQFF. CDR3 bases: TGTGCCAGCAGTCCCTGGGACAGGTCGGTGAGTGAGCAGTTCTTC.